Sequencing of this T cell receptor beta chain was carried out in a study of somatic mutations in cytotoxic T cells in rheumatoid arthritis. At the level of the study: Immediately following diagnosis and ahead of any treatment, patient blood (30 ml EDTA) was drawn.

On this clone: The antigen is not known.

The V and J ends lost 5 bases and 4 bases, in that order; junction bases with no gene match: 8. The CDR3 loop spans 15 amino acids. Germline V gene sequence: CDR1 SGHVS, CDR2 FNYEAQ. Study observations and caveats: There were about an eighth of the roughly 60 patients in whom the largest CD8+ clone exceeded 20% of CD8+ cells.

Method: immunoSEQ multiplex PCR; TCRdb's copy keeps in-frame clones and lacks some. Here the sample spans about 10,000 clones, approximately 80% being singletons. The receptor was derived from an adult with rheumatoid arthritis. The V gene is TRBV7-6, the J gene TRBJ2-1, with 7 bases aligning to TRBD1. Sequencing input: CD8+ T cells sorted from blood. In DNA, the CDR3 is TGTGCCAGCAGCACATCAGGGGGAGTGTACAATGAGCAGTTCTTC. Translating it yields CASSTSGGVYNEQFF.